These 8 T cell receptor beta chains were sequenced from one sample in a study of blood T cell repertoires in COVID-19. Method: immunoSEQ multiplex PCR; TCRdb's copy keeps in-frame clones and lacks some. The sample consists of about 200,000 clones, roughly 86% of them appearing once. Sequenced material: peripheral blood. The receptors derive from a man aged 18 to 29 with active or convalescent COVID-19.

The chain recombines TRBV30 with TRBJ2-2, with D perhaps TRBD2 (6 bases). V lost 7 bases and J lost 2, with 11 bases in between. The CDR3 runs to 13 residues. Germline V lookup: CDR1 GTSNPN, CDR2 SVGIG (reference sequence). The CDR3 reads CASGTFNTGELFF. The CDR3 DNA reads TGTGCCTCCGGGACTTTTAACACCGGGGAGCTGTTTTTT. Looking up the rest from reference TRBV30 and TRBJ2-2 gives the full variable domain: SQTIHQWPATLVQPVGSPLSLECTVEGTSNPNLYWYRQAAGRGLQLLFYSVGIGQISSEVPQNLSASRPQDRQFILSSKKLLLSDSGFYLCASGTFNTGELFFGEGSRLTVL.

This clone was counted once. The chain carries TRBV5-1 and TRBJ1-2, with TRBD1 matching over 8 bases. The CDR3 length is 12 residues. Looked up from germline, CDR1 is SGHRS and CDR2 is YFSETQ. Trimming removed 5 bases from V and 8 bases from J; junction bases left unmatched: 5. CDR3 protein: CASRQGGDGYTF. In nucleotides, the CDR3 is TGCGCCAGCAGACAGGGGGGTGACGGCTACACCTTC.

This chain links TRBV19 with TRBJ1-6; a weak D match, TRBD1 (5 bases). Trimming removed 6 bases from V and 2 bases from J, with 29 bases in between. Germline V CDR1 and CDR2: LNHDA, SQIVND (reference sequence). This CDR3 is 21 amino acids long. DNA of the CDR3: TGTGCCAGTAGCTCAATCAACCGGGACCAGCGGAGGGATACCTATAATTCACCCCTCCACTTT. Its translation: CASSSINRDQRRDTYNSPLHF. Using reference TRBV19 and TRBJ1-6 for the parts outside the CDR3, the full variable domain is DGGITQSPKYLFRKEGQNVTLSCEQNLNHDAMYWYRQDPGQGLRLIYYSQIVNDFQKGDIAEGYSVSREKKESFPLTVTSAQKNPTAFYLCASSSINRDQRRDTYNSPLHFGNGTRLTVT.

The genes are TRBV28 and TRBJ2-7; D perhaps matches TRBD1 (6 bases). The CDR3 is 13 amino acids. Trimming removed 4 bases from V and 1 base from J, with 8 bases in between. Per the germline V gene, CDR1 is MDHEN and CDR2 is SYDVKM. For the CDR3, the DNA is TGTGCCAGCAGTTCACAGGGTTCCTACGAGCAGTACTTC. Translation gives CASSSQGSYEQYF.

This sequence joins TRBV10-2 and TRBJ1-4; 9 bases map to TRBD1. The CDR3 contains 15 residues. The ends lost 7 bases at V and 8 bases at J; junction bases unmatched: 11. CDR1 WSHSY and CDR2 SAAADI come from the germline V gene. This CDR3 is CASTPSGDREEKLFF. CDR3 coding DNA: TGCGCCAGCACCCCTTCAGGGGACAGGGAAGAAAAACTGTTTTTT.

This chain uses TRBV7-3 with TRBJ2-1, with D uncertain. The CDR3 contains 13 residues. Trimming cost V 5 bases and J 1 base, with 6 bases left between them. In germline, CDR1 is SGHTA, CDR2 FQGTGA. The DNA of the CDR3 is TGTGCCAGCAGCCCCAATTCCTACAATGAGCAGTTCTTC. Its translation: CASSPNSYNEQFF.

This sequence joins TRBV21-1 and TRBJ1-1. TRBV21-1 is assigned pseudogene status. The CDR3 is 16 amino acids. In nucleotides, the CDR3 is TGTGCCAGCGGCGGGGGGGCAGTTAACATGAACACTGAAGCTTTCTTT. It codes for CASGGGAVNMNTEAFF.

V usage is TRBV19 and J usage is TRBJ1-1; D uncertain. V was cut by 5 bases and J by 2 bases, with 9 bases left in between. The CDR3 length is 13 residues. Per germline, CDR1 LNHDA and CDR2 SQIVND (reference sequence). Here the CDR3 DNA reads TGTGCCAGTAGTTCTTGGGCTAACACTGAAGCTTTCTTT. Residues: CASSSWANTEAFF.